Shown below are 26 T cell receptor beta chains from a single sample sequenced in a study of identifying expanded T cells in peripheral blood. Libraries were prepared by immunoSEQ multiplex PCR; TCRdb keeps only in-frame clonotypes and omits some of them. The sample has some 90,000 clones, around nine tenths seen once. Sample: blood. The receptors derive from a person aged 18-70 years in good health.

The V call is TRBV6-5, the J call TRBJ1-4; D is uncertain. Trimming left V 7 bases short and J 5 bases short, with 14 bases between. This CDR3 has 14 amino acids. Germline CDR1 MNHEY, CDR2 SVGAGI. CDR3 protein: CASTSTGGNEKLFF. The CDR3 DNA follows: TGTGCCAGCACCTCAACCGGAGGAAATGAAAAACTGTTTTTT.

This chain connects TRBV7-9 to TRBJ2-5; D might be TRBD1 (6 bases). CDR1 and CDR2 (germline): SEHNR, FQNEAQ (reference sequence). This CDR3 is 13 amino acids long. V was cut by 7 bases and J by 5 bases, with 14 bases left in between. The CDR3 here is CASTAQGRETQYF. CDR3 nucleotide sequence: TGTGCCAGCACCGCACAGGGCCGGGAGACCCAGTACTTC.

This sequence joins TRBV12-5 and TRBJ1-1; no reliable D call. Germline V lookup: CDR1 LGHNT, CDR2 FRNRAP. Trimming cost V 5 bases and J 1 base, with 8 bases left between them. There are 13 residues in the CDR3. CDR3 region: CASGATANTEAFF. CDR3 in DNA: TGTGCTAGTGGTGCCACAGCGAACACTGAAGCTTTCTTT.

CDR3: CASSLDRGGDTQYF. CDR3 DNA sequence: TGCGCCAGCAGCTTGGACAGGGGAGGGGATACGCAGTATTTT. The chain links TRBV5-1 to TRBJ2-3; D assignment may be TRBD1 or TRBD2 (7 bases each). This CDR3 spans 14 amino acids. In germline, CDR1 is SGHRS, CDR2 YFSETQ. The germline V and J ends were trimmed by 0 bases and 6 bases, with 11 bases remaining between them. The whole variable domain, filled in from reference TRBV5-1 and TRBJ2-3, reads KAGVTQTPRYLIKTRGQQVTLSCSPISGHRSVSWYQQTPGQGLQFLFEYFSETQRNKGNFPGRFSGRQFSNSRSEMNVSTLELGDSALYLCASSLDRGGDTQYFGPGTRLTVL.

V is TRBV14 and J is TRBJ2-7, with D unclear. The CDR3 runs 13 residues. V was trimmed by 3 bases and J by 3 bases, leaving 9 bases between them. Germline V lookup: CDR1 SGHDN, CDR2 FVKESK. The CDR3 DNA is TGTGCCAGCAGCCATGACAACTACTACGAGCAGTACTTC. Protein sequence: CASSHDNYYEQYF.

The CDR3 nucleotides read TGTGCCAGCAGCTTGGGTGACAGGGTAAACTGGGCGAACACCGGGGAGCTGTTTTTT. As protein: CASSLGDRVNWANTGELFF. V is TRBV5-6 and J is TRBJ2-2; 7 bases are a match to TRBD1. Trimming cost V 0 bases and J 0 bases; bases outside gene matches: 11. CDR3 length equals 19 residues. Germline V CDR1 and CDR2: SGHDT, YYEEEE.

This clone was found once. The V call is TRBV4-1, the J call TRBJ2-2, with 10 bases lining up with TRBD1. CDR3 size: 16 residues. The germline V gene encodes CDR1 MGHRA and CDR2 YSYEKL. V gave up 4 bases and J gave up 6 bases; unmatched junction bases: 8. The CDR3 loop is CASSPRTGGEAGELFF. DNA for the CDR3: TGCGCCAGCAGCCCGAGGACAGGGGGGGAAGCCGGGGAGCTGTTTTTT.

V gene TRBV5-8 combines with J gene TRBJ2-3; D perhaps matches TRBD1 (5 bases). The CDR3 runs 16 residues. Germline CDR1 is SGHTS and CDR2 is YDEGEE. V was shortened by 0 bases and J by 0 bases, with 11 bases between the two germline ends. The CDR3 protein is CASSLGVRASTDTQYF. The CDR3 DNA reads TGTGCCAGCAGCTTGGGAGTCAGGGCTAGCACAGATACGCAGTATTTT.

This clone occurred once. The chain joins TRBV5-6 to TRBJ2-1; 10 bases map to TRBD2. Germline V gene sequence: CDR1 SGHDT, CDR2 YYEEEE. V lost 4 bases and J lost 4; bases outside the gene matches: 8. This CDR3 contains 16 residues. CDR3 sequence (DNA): TGTGCCAGCAGCGGCAATAGCGGGGGGCTATACAATGAGCAGTTCTTC. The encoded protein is CASSGNSGGLYNEQFF.

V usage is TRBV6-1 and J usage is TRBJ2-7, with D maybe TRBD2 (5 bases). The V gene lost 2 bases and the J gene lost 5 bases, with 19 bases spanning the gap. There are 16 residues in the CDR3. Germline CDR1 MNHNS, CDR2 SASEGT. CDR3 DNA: TGTGCCAGCAGTGAACGGAGGCAGAGTCCCTTCGACGAGCAGTACTTC. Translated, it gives CASSERRQSPFDEQYF.

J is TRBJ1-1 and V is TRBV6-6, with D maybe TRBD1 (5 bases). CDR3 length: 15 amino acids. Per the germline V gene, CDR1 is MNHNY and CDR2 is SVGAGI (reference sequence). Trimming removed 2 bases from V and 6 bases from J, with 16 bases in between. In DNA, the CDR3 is TGTGCCAGCAGTTACCCTGACAAGTGGGACGCTGAAGCTTTCTTT. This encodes CASSYPDKWDAEAFF.

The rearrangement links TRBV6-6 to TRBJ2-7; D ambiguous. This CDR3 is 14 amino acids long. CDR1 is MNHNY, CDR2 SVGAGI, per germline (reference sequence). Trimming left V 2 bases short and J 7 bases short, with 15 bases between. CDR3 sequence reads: CASSYGVGPREQYF. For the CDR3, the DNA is TGTGCCAGCAGTTACGGGGTAGGGCCGAGGGAGCAGTACTTC.

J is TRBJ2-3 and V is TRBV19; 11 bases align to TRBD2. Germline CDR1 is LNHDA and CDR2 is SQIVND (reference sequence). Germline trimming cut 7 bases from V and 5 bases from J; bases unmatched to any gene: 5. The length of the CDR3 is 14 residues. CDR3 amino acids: CASNLAGGRDTQYF. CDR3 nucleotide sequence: TGTGCCAGTAACCTAGCGGGGGGAAGAGATACGCAGTATTTT.

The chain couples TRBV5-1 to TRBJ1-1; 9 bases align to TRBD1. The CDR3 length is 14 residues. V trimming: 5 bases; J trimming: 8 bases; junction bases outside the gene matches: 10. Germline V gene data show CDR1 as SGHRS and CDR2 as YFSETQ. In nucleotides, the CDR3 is TGCGCCAGCAGACTCACCCCGGGGACAGGGGAAGCTTTCTTT. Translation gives CASRLTPGTGEAFF.

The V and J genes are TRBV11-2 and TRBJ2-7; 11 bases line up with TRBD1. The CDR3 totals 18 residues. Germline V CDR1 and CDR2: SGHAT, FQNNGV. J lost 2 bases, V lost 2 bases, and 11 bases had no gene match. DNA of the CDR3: TGTGCCAGCAGCTTATTCGGACAGGGGGCCTTCCAGGCCTACGAGCAGTACTTC. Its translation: CASSLFGQGAFQAYEQYF.

CDR3 coding DNA: TGTGCCTGGAGTGGCGGTTATGGCAATCAGCCCCAGCATTTT. Translated, it gives CAWSGGYGNQPQHF. The rearrangement joins TRBV30 to TRBJ1-5, with D unclear. CDR1 and CDR2 (germline): GTSNPN, SVGIG (reference sequence). The CDR3 covers 14 residues. V was clipped by 1 base and J by 2 bases, with 9 bases between them.

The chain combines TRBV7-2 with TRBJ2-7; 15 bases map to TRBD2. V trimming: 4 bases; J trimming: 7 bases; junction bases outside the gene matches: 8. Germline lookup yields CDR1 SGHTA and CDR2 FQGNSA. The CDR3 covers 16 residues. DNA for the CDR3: TGTGCCAGCAGCTCGAGGACTAGCGGGGGGGCTAAGGAGCAGTACTTC. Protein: CASSSRTSGGAKEQYF.

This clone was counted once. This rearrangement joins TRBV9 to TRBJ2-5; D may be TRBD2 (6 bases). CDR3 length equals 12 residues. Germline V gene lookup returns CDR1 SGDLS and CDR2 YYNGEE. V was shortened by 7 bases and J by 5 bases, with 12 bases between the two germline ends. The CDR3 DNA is TGTGCCAGCCGGGGCAGCGGGGAGACCCAGTACTTC. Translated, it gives CASRGSGETQYF.

The CDR3 reads CASSLTQNGGPSTDTQYF. As DNA, the CDR3 is TGCGCCAGCAGCCTTACACAGAACGGGGGCCCTAGCACAGATACGCAGTATTTT. This sequence joins TRBV4-1 and TRBJ2-3, with D perhaps given as TRBD1 or TRBD2 (6 bases each). Trimming removed 4 bases from V and 0 bases from J, with 20 bases in between. CDR1 and CDR2 (germline): MGHRA, YSYEKL. This CDR3 comprises 18 residues.

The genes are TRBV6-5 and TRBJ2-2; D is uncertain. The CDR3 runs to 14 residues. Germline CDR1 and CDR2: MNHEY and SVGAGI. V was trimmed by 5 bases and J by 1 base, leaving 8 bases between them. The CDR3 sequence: CASSRVGNTGELFF. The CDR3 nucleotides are TGTGCCAGCAGTAGAGTAGGGAACACCGGGGAGCTGTTTTTT.

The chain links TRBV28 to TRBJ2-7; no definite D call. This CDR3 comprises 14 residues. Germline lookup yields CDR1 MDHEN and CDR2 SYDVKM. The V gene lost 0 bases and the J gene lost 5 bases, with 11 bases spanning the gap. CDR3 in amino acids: CASSLWGRGNEQYF. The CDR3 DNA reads TGTGCCAGCAGTTTATGGGGCCGCGGAAACGAGCAGTACTTC.

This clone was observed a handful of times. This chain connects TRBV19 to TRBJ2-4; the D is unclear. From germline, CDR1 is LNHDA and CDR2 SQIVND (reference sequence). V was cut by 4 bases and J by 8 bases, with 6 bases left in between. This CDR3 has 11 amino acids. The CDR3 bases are TGTGCCAGTAGTAGAACAGACATTCAGTACTTC. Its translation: CASSRTDIQYF.

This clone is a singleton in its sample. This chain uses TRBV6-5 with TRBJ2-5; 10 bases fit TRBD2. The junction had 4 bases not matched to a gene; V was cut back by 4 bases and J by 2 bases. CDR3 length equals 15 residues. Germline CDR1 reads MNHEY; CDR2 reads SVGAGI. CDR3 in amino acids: CASSFGLAVQETQYF. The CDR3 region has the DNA TGTGCCAGCAGTTTCGGACTAGCGGTTCAAGAGACCCAGTACTTC.

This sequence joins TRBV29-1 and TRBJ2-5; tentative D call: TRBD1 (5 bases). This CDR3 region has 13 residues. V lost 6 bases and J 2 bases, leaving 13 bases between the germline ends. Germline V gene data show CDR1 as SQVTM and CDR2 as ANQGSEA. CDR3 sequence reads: CSVTTDVQETQYF. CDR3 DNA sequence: TGCAGCGTGACGACAGACGTTCAAGAGACCCAGTACTTC. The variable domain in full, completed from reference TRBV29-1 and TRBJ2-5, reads SAVISQKPSRDICQRGTSLTIQCQVDSQVTMMFWYRQQPGQSLTLIATANQGSEATYESGFVIDKFPISRPNLTFSTLTVSNMSPEDSSIYLCSVTTDVQETQYFGPGTRLLVL.

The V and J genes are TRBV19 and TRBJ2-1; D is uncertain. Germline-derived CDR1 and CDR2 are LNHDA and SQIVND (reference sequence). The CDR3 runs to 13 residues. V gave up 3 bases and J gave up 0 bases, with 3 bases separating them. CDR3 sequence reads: CASSISSYNEQFF. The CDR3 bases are TGTGCCAGTAGTATTAGCTCCTACAATGAGCAGTTCTTC.

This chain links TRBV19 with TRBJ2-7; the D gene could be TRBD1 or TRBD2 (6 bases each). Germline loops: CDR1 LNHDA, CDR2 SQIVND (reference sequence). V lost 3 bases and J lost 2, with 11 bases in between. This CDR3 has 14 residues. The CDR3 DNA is TGTGCCAGTAGTATCGGACGGGGGCCCTACGAGCAGTACTTC. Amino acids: CASSIGRGPYEQYF.